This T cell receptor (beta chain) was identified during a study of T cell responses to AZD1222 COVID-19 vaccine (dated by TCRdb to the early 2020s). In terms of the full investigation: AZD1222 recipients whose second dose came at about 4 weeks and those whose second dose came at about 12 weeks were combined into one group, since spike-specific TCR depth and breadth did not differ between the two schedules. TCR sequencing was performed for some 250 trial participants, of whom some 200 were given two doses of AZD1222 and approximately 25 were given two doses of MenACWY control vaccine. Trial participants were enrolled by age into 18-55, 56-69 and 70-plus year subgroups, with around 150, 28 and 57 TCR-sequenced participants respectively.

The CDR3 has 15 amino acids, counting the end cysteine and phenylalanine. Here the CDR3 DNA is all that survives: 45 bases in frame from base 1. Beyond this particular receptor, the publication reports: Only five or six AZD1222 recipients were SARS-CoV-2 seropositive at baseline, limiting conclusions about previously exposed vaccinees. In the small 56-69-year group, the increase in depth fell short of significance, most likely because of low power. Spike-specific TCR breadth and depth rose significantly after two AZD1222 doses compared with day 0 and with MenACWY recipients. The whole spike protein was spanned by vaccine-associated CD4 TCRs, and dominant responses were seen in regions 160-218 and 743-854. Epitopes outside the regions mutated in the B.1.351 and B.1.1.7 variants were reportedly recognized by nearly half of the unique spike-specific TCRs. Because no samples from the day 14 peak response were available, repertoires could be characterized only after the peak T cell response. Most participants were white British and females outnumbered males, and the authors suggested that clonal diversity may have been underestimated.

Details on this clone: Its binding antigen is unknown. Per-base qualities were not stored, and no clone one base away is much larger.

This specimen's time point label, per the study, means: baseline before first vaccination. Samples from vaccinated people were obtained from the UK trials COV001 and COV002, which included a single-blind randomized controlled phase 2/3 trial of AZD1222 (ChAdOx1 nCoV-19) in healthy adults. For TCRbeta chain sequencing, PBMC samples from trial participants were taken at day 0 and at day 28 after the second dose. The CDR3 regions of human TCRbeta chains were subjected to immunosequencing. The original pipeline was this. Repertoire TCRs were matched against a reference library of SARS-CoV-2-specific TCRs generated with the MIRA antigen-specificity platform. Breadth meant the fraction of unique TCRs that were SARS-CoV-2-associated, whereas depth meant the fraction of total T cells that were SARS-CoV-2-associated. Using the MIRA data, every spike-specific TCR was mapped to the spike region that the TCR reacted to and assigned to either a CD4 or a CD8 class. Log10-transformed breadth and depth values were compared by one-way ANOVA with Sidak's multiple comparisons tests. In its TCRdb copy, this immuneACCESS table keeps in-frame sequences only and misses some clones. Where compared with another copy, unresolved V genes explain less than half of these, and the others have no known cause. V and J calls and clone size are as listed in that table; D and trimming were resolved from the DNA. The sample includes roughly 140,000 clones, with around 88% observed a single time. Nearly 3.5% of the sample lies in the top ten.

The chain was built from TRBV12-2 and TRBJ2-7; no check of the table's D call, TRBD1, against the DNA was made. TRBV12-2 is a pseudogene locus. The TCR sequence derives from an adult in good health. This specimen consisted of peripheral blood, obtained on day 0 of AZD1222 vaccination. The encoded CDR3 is CASRFPSRTSYEQYF. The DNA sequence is TGTGCAAGTCGCTTCCCTTCGCGGACATCCTACGAGCAGTACTTC.